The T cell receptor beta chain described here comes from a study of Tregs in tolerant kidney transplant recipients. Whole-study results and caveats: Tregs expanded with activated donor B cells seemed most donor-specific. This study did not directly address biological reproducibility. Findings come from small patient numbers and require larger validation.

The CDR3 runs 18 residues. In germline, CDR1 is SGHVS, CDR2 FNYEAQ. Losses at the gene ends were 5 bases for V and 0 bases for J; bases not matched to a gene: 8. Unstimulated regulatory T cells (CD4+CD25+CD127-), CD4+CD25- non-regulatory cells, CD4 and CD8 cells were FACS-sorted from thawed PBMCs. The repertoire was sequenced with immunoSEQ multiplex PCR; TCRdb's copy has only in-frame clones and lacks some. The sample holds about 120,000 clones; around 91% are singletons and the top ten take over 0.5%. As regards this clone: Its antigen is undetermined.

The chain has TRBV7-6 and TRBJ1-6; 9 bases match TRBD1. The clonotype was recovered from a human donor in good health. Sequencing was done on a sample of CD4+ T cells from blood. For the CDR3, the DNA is TGTGCCAGCAGCAAACTGGGACAGGGAAACTCCTATAATTCACCCCTCCACTTT. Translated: CASSKLGQGNSYNSPLHF.